One and the same sample provided the 3 T cell receptor beta chains below, sequenced in a study of blood T cell repertoires in COVID-19. Clones were read by immunoSEQ multiplex PCR, and TCRdb kept only the in-frame ones, dropping some. The sample lists about 230,000 clones; around nine tenths were seen once. The sample taken for sequencing was peripheral blood. Receptors originate from a woman in her fifties or sixties with acute or convalescent COVID-19.

The J gene is TRBJ1-2, the V gene TRBV12-3 or TRBV12-4; D perhaps matches TRBD1 (5 bases). Trimming removed 2 bases at V and 7 bases at J, with 8 bases between. The CDR3 contains 12 residues. The chain's CDR3 is CASSLRGSGYTF. CDR3 sequence (DNA): TGTGCCAGCAGTTTAAGGGGATCTGGCTACACCTTC.

This clone was seen more than once but under ten times. V usage is TRBV5-1 and J usage is TRBJ2-1; TRBD2 matches at 9 bases. The CDR3 length is 15 residues. J was trimmed by 5 bases and V by 1 base; bases with no gene match: 4. The V gene's germline CDR1 is SGHRS and CDR2 YFSETQ. In DNA, the CDR3 is TGCGCCAGCAGCTTGATTAGCGGGGGAGACAATGAGCAGTTCTTC. It codes for CASSLISGGDNEQFF. Together with reference TRBV5-1 and TRBJ2-1, the CDR3 gives the full variable domain: KAGVTQTPRYLIKTRGQQVTLSCSPISGHRSVSWYQQTPGQGLQFLFEYFSETQRNKGNFPGRFSGRQFSNSRSEMNVSTLELGDSALYLCASSLISGGDNEQFFGPGTRLTVL.

The chain is built from TRBV21-1 and TRBJ2-7; the tabulated D call, TRBD2, remains unverified against the DNA. TRBV21-1 is a recognized pseudogene. The CDR3 is made up of 15 amino acids. CDR3 amino acids: CASSKPRDGSYEQYF. DNA of the CDR3: TGTGCCAGCAGCAAACCCCGCGACGGGTCCTACGAGCAGTACTTC.